The TCR beta chain described here comes from a study of blood T cell repertoires in COVID-19. Study information: The samples span acute and convalescent COVID-19 from the United States, Italy and Spain. Sample material is recorded as cDNA or gDNA derived from T cells, B-cell-depleted T cells, or PBMCs.

In the original analysis: For nucleated cells, counts were estimated from reference gene primer amplification. Profiling relied on immunoSEQ multiplex PCR, and the TCRdb table lists in-frame clones only, not all of them. V, J and clone size reflect that table, while D and trimming were determined from the DNA. Of about 45,000 clones listed, under 90% are singletons. Trimming left V 0 bases short and J 0 bases short, with 12 bases between. Germline V lookup: CDR1 SGHNT, CDR2 YENEEA. This CDR3 comprises 18 residues. Sequencing was performed on peripheral blood. The V gene is TRBV11-3, the J gene TRBJ2-6; possibly TRBD2 for D (5 bases). The TCR comes from a human donor in a cohort sampled during active COVID-19. In DNA form, the CDR3 reads TGTGCCAGCAGCTTAGAAGAGGGAGCCCGCTCTGGGGCCAACGTCCTGACTTTC. This translates into CASSLEEGARSGANVLTF.